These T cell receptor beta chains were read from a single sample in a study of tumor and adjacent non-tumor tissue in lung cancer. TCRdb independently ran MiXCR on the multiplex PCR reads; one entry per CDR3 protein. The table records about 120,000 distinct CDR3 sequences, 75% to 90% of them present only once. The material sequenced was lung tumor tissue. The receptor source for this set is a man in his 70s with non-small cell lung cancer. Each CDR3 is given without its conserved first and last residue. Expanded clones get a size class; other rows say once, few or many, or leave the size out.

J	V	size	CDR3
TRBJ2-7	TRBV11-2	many	ASSLGGNEQY
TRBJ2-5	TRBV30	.	VWRTETQY
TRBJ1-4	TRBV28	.	ASSPWSLTNEKVF
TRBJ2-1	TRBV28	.	SSSPPPGRANNEQF
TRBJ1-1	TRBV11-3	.	VSNLKTGWMNTDAF
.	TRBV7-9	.	VSSLDRVNQETQF
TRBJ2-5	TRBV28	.	PGSFVRGWQETQY
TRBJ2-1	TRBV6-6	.	VSSSQGSSEQF
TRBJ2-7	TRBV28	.	ASASRRAGGYKQY
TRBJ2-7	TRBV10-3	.	AISGAGNPYDQY
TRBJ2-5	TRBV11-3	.	ARSQGQGVHVTQY
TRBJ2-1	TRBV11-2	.	ASSLHLREWASYNEEF
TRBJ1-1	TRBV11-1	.	TSSQGIRNTEAF
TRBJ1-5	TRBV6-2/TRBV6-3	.	ASNPLMNGHRNQPQH
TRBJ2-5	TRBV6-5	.	ASSWGGETQC
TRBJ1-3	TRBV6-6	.	ASSYPGRQSTIY
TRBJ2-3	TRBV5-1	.	ASAKGDLQY
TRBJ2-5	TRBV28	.	ASNLSGSETQY
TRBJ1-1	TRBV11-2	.	ASSFGGGRTDAF
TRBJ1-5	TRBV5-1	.	AGSLTGHFFKSQH
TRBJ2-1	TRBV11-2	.	ANILERLGRTSYNEQF
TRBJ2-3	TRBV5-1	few	ASSSDTTDTQY
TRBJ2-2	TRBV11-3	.	ASSLVVLGELF
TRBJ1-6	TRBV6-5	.	ASCYSDGKNSLLR
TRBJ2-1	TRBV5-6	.	ASSPWRGKCNEQF
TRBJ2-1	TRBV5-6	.	ASSFRRGSYNERF
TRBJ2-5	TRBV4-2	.	ASKPMVGGQFEETQY
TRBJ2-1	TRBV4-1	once	TSVPAAGTRSYNEQF
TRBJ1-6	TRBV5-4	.	ASSTGTGGGINSLLH
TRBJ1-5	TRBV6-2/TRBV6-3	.	TSSYHRENQSQH
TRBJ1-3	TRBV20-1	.	SARASSSGNAIY
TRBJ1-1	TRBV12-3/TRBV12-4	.	ASSFKGTLNTKAF
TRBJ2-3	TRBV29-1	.	STRGPFNTQY
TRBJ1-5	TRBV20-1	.	SASLVRASNQPQH
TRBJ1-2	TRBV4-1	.	TSSQDVQGRDGYT
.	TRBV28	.	ASTGTNNPLAQY
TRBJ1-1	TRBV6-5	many	ASSYSAARTEAF
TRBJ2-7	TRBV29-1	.	SVEGGRGSSYEHY
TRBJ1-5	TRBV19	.	ASSIPTGGDNQPQH
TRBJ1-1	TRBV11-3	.	ASSFFSITMNTETF
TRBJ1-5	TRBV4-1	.	AISLIQGQVNLPQH
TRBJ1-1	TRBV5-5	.	ASSYMQGQGAGMTEAF
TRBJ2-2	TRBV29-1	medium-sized	SVEGAGELF
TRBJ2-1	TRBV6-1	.	ASILRGCTGSNEQF
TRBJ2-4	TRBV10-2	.	ASNEYRDRWNIQY
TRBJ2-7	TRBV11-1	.	ASSLLRQGAYEQY
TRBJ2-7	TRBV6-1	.	ACRRTSGSYEQY
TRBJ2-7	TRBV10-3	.	AVRGTGFYEQY